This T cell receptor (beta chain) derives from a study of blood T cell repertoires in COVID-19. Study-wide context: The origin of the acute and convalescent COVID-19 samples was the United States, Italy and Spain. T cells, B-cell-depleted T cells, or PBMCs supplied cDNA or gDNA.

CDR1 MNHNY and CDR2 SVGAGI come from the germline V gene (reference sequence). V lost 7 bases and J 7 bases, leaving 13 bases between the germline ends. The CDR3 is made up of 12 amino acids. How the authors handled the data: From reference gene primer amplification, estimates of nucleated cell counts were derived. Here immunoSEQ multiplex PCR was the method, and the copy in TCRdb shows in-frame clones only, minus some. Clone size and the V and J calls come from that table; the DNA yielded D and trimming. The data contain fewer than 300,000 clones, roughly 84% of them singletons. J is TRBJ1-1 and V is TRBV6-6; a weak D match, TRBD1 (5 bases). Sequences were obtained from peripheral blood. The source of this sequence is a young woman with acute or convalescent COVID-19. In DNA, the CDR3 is TGTGCCAGCACCCAGGGCTTCGGTGAAGCTTTCTTT. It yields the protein CASTQGFGEAFF.